These 7 T cell receptor beta chains share one sample of origin, sequenced in a study of blood T cell repertoires in COVID-19. Generated by immunoSEQ multiplex PCR, the TCRdb table keeps only in-frame clones and is missing some. The data show about 42,000 clones, 85% to 90% seen once. The sample consisted of peripheral blood. These receptors all come from a man between 70 and 80 years old with acute or convalescent COVID-19.

V gene TRBV5-5 combines with J gene TRBJ1-6; D remains unclear. Germline CDR1 and CDR2: SGHKS and YYEKEE (reference sequence). Trimming took 2 bases from V and 7 from J, leaving 13 bases between them. The CDR3 has 15 residues. CDR3 protein: CASSFAQKSNSPLHF. The CDR3, as DNA: TGTGCCAGCAGCTTCGCACAGAAAAGCAATTCACCCCTCCACTTT.

This clone was detected once. The chain links TRBV7-2 to TRBJ2-7, with D perhaps TRBD2 (6 bases). This CDR3 comprises 14 residues. The ends were cut back, 5 bases at V and 0 bases at J, with 11 bases in the middle. Per the germline V gene, CDR1 is SGHTA and CDR2 is FQGNSA. For the CDR3, the DNA is TGTGCCAGCAGCCGTCCCGGGAGCTCCTACGAGCAGTACTTC. It is translated as CASSRPGSSYEQYF.

The rearrangement links TRBV6-5 to TRBJ1-1; D is possibly TRBD1 (5 bases). The V end lost 2 bases, the J end lost 1 base, and 11 bases lay between the germline ends. This CDR3 spans 15 amino acids. CDR1 and CDR2 (germline): MNHEY, SVGAGI. CDR3 protein: CASSYDRRTNTEAFF. The CDR3 bases are TGTGCCAGCAGTTACGACAGACGGACGAACACTGAAGCTTTCTTT.

V gene TRBV7-9 combines with J gene TRBJ2-1; 7 positions match TRBD2. The germline V gene encodes CDR1 SEHNR and CDR2 FQNEAQ (reference sequence). V shed 0 bases, J shed 6 bases, and the junction held 8 bases outside the gene matches. CDR3 length: 16 residues. The CDR3 here is CASSLAKWEGRNEQFF. The CDR3 bases are TGTGCCAGCAGCTTAGCGAAGTGGGAGGGCCGCAATGAGCAGTTCTTC.

The chain is built from TRBV7-9 and TRBJ1-6; 7 bases agree with TRBD1. The CDR3 is 15 amino acids. CDR1 and CDR2 from the germline V gene are SEHNR and FQNEAQ (reference sequence). V gave up 3 bases and J gave up 9 bases; unmatched junction bases: 8. The CDR3 loop reads CASSFSAGGPSPLHF. The CDR3 region has the DNA TGTGCCAGCAGCTTCTCGGCAGGGGGTCCTTCACCCCTCCACTTT.

CDR3 sequence: CASSFEQGGYGYTF. CDR3 sequence (DNA): TGTGCCAGCAGTTTTGAACAGGGGGGCTATGGCTACACCTTC. The chain combines TRBV6-5 with TRBJ1-2; the match to TRBD1 covers 8 bases. V was pared by 4 bases and J by 4 bases, with 5 bases of the junction left unmatched. This CDR3 has 14 residues. Germline lookup yields CDR1 MNHEY and CDR2 SVGAGI.

The chain combines TRBV3-1 (or the pseudogene TRBV3-2) with TRBJ1-4; D unresolved. Germline CDR1 LGHDT, CDR2 YNNKEL (reference sequence). Trimming left V 3 bases short and J 5 bases short, with 13 bases between. The CDR3 contains 15 residues. Written as DNA, the CDR3 is TGTGCCAGCAGCCAGCGCTCGAGAGGGAATGAAAAACTGTTTTTT. This sequence encodes CASSQRSRGNEKLFF.